The entry below describes one T cell receptor (beta chain). This sample is drawn from a study of cytomegalovirus exposure and HLA in healthy donors. The PCR employed 60 Vbeta primers together with 13 Jbeta primers. The data were produced by immunoSEQ multiplex PCR, yet TCRdb's version contains in-frame clones alone and is incomplete. Its table lists approximately 170,000 clones. Germline values: CDR1 SGHVS, CDR2 FNYEAQ. V was pared by 5 bases and J by 4 bases, with 13 bases between. There are 14 residues in the CDR3. The chain links TRBV7-6 to TRBJ2-3; weak D call: TRBD2 (5 bases). Specimen: PBMCs. The sequence came from a young woman in good health and CMV-seropositive. In DNA, the CDR3 is TGTGCCAGCAGCCCTAAAGTCGGGGCAGATACGCAGTATTTT. Translated, it gives CASSPKVGADTQYF.